This T cell receptor (beta chain) was recorded in a study of blood T cell repertoires in COVID-19 (dated by TCRdb to 2018 to 2021). Some background on the complete study: Collaborator samples came from the United States, Italy and Spain and covered acute and convalescent phases of COVID-19. The repertoires were released in a freely available public database meant as a resource for research on the immune response to SARS-CoV-2. The prospective study material was composed of cDNA or gDNA derived from T cells, B-cell-depleted T cells, or PBMCs. Samples came from the ongoing ImmuneRACE study (first 160 participants) plus 1,254 subjects from 6 global collaborators. Where available, HLA class I and class II types were taken from metadata supplied by the sample provider and were not determined by assay-based typing. A de-identified subject ID, COVID-19 status, age in years and sex were almost always included in the sample metadata. Subjects who had been exposed to COVID-19, were actively infected with it, or had recovered from it provided the deeply sampled blood TCRbeta repertoires that made up the dataset.

This clone was seen at least ten times. Its antigen is currently not known. Base qualities are not at hand, and no much larger clone is one base apart. In the prospective study, participants were about 18 to 100 years old, resided in approximately 22 geographic areas of the United States, and were enrolled through a virtual design. To assign participants to cohorts, the prospective study relied on clinical history that participants themselves reported in a screening survey and a study questionnaire. Recovered participants in ImmuneRACE Cohort 3 were defined by two consecutive negative NP/OP PCR tests, clearance by a healthcare professional, or resolution of symptoms. In the prospective study, whole blood, serum and a nasopharyngeal or oropharyngeal swab were collected from each participant by mobile phlebotomists. Over an approximately two-month period, participants in the prospective study had the option of providing additional blood draws and questionnaires. Prospective study blood samples were shipped either frozen or at room temperature before DNA extraction.

The CDR3 covers 13 residues, taking in both the cysteine and the phenylalanine. Only CDR3 DNA is held: 39 bases, read in frame from base 1. Relative to germline, V is 1 base shorter and J is 8 bases shorter, with 11 bases between their ends. In the germline V gene, CDR1 corresponds to SGHAT and CDR2 to FQNNGV. TCRbeta CDR3 regions were amplified from genomic DNA by means of the immunoSEQ Assay, a bias-controlled multiplex PCR. For the original study's pipeline: The number of nucleated cells in each sample was estimated from the amplification of reference gene primers within the assay. To quantify the absolute abundance of each unique TCRbeta CDR3 rearrangement, sequence reads were collapsed and filtered. For each sample, productive Simpson clonality was calculated as the square root of Simpson's diversity index across productive rearrangements. Here the immuneACCESS table is served through TCRdb, limited to in-frame sequences with V and J called. Missing clones are a known gap in these copies; in checked studies unresolved V genes cover under half, and the rest lacks a known reason. The DNA gave D and trimming, while V, J and clone size come from that table. The table for this sample lists about 360,000 clones; around 87% of them were counted only once. The ten largest clones take up roughly 1.4% of the sample.

What the authors observed across the whole study: Clinical and demographic metadata were provided uncurated, with the amount varying by source and participant.

The V gene is TRBV11-2 and the J gene is TRBJ1-2; the D gene cannot be named for sure. The sequence was collected from a man under 40 who had recovered from COVID-19. The sample comprised PBMCs or T cells enriched from blood (not recorded which). The CDR3 reads CASSLGRTGGYTF. The sequenced DNA is TGTGCCAGCAGCTTAGGGAGGACGGGGGGCTACACCTTC.